This entry lists 23 T cell receptor beta chains sequenced from one sample in a study of shared clonotypes between healthy human individuals. Using immunoSEQ multiplex PCR, the repertoire was profiled, and TCRdb retains in-frame clones only, with some absent. The profile shows 2.3 million or so clones, 90% to 95% of them singletons. Sequences were obtained from naive CD4+ T cells from PBMCs. Subset specified: CD45RA+ positively selected. These receptors were obtained from a man between 18 and 29 years old in good health. Some clones in this sample may be carry-over from other donors' samples.

The gene calls are TRBV5-1 and TRBJ2-7; D may correspond to TRBD1 or TRBD2 (5 bases each). The germline V gene has CDR1 SGHRS and CDR2 YFSETQ. V gave up 4 bases and J gave up 6 bases, with 17 bases separating them. CDR3 length: 14 residues. CDR3 DNA: TGCGCCAGCAGCACGAGATGGGACCGGGGCGAGCAGTACTTC. Translated, it gives CASSTRWDRGEQYF.

CDR3 DNA: TGTGCCAGCAGTTACGGGGCTGGGTACGAGCAGTACTTC. Residues: CASSYGAGYEQYF. The chain recombines TRBV6-6 with TRBJ2-7; possibly TRBD1 for D (5 bases). V dropped 2 bases and J dropped 4 bases, with 9 bases sitting between them. There are 13 residues in the CDR3. CDR1 MNHNY and CDR2 SVGAGI come from the germline V gene (reference sequence).

The chain combines TRBV27 with TRBJ2-3; 11 nucleotides line up with TRBD2. The V gene end was trimmed by 2 bases and the J gene end by 2 bases; junction bases not matched to a gene: 3. The CDR3 consists of 16 residues. CDR1 MNHEY and CDR2 SMNVEV come from the germline V gene (reference sequence). CDR3 region: CASSLVGLAATDTQYF. In DNA, the CDR3 is TGTGCCAGCAGTTTAGTGGGACTAGCGGCCACAGATACGCAGTATTTT.

The CDR3 coding sequence is TGTGCCAGCAGCTTATTAGCGGGCGAAGGTTCCCAGTACTTC. Translating gives CASSLLAGEGSQYF. The J gene is TRBJ2-5, the V gene TRBV7-2; TRBD2 aligns across 7 bases. The CDR3 consists of 14 residues. V shed 2 bases, J shed 9 bases, and the junction held 9 bases outside the gene matches. Per the germline V gene, CDR1 is SGHTA and CDR2 is FQGNSA.

The chain links TRBV19 to TRBJ2-3; 10 nucleotides agree with TRBD2. Germline trimming cut 4 bases from V and 1 base from J; bases unmatched to any gene: 11. Germline CDR1 LNHDA, CDR2 SQIVND (reference sequence). This CDR3 spans 18 amino acids. DNA of the CDR3: TGTGCCAGTAGTACCCACGGGCCTAGCGGGAGAGGCACAGATACGCAGTATTTT. This sequence encodes CASSTHGPSGRGTDTQYF.

The rearrangement uses TRBV5-1 and TRBJ1-3; the D is unclear. V gave up 5 bases and J gave up 0 bases, with 15 bases separating them. In germline, CDR1 is SGHRS, CDR2 YFSETQ. The CDR3 runs to 16 residues. The CDR3, as DNA: TGCGCCAGCAGTTGGAGCCAGGTAACCTCTGGAAACACCATATATTTT. This encodes CASSWSQVTSGNTIYF.

This chain joins TRBV7-9 and TRBJ1-3; D remains unclear. Trimming took off 5 bases at V and 0 bases at J, with 17 bases between the two ends. This CDR3 spans 17 amino acids. CDR1 is SEHNR, CDR2 FQNEAQ, per germline (reference sequence). The CDR3: CASSPRPRTGSGNTIYF. The CDR3 DNA reads TGTGCCAGCAGCCCGCGGCCCAGAACGGGCTCTGGAAACACCATATATTTT.

To note about this clone: The same CDR3 is also encoded by other DNA sequences in this sample. This chain connects TRBV27 to TRBJ2-1; 11 bases fit TRBD2. Germline V gene sequence: CDR1 MNHEY, CDR2 SMNVEV (reference sequence). The CDR3 sequence is 15 residues long. Germline trimming cut 5 bases from V and 4 bases from J; bases unmatched to any gene: 4. The CDR3, as DNA: TGTGCCAGCAGTCTGACTAGCGGGACTTACAATGAGCAGTTCTTC. Its protein product is CASSLTSGTYNEQFF.

To note about this clone: Other DNA sequences from this sample encode an identical CDR3 as well. The chain links TRBV30 to TRBJ2-1; TRBD1 might be the D (5 bases). Trimming removed 2 bases at V and 13 bases at J, with 18 bases between. This CDR3 is built from 13 residues. Germline loops: CDR1 GTSNPN, CDR2 SVGIG (reference sequence). The CDR3 sequence: CAWSKGEGVEQFF. DNA for the CDR3: TGTGCCTGGAGTAAAGGGGAAGGGGTTGAACAGTTCTTC.

The chain links TRBV19 to TRBJ2-6; TRBD1 might be the D (6 bases). Germline V gene sequence: CDR1 LNHDA, CDR2 SQIVND (reference sequence). The CDR3 runs to 15 residues. Trimming removed 3 bases at V and 4 bases at J, with 10 bases between. The CDR3 DNA is TGTGCCAGTAGTATGCAGGGGTCCGGGGCCAACGTCCTGACTTTC. Translation gives CASSMQGSGANVLTF.

The rearrangement joins TRBV5-1 to TRBJ2-1, with a tentative D call TRBD2 (6 bases). Germline V gene data show CDR1 as SGHRS and CDR2 as YFSETQ. The CDR3 loop spans 17 amino acids. The V gene lost 4 bases and the J gene lost 6 bases, with 23 bases spanning the gap. The CDR3 DNA follows: TGCGCCAGCAGCCCCACCCTAGCGCGCGGAGACCTCAATGAGCAGTTCTTC. Its translation is CASSPTLARGDLNEQFF.

CDR3 coding DNA: TGCGCCAGCAGCTCCCAGGACACCGGGGAGCTGTTTTTT. This translates into CASSSQDTGELFF. This chain connects TRBV5-1 to TRBJ2-2, with D hard to call. The CDR3 is made up of 13 amino acids. The germline CDR1 and CDR2 sequences are SGHRS and YFSETQ. The ends were cut back, 3 bases at V and 3 bases at J, with 6 bases in the middle.

A word on this clone: In the same sample, other DNA sequences code for this CDR3. The chain combines TRBV5-1 with TRBJ2-5, with D possibly being TRBD2 (6 bases). The CDR3 is made up of 14 amino acids. Germline V gives CDR1 SGHRS, CDR2 YFSETQ. Trimming pared 1 base from V and 0 bases from J, leaving 7 bases between. The CDR3 coding sequence is TGCGCCAGCAGCTTGCGGGGGTACCAAGAGACCCAGTACTTC. This codes for CASSLRGYQETQYF.

The V call is TRBV7-3, the J call TRBJ2-2, with a tentative D call TRBD2 (6 bases). Germline assignment: CDR1 SGHTA and CDR2 FQGTGA. Trimming shortened V by 5 bases and J by 6 bases, and 7 bases separated the two germline ends. CDR3 length: 12 amino acids. The CDR3 DNA follows: TGTGCCAGCAGCACGGGAGCCGGGGAGCTGTTTTTT. Protein sequence: CASSTGAGELFF.

The chain links TRBV11-2 to TRBJ1-6, with no clear D. Germline V gene data show CDR1 as SGHAT and CDR2 as FQNNGV. CDR3 length: 17 amino acids. V dropped 3 bases and J dropped 7 bases, with 19 bases sitting between them. CDR3 DNA: TGTGCCAGCAGCTTTTACCCGGGTGTAGCCCGAAATTCACCCCTCCACTTT. As protein: CASSFYPGVARNSPLHF.

This clone was seen a few times. The sample holds other DNA sequences that translate to the same CDR3. This chain connects TRBV9 to TRBJ2-7, with 9 positions matching TRBD2. The V gene end was trimmed by 2 bases and the J gene end by 2 bases; junction bases not matched to a gene: 2. Germline V gene sequence: CDR1 SGDLS, CDR2 YYNGEE. This CDR3 has 14 residues. This CDR3 reads CASSVAGGTYEQYF. The CDR3 region has the DNA TGTGCCAGCAGCGTGGCGGGAGGGACCTACGAGCAGTACTTC. The full variable domain, rest sourced from reference TRBV9 and TRBJ2-7, is DSGVTQTPKHLITATGQRVTLRCSPRSGDLSVYWYQQSLDQGLQFLIQYYNGEERAKGNILERFSAQQFPDLHSELNLSSLELGDSALYFCASSVAGGTYEQYFGPGTRLTVT.

The genes are TRBV6-1 and TRBJ2-7; 9 bases are a match to TRBD1. The CDR3 extends over 14 amino acids. Germline CDR1 MNHNS, CDR2 SASEGT. Trimming at V came to 8 bases and at J to 3 bases, leaving 8 bases not matched to a gene. The CDR3: CASGFGGQGYEQYF. The CDR3 coding sequence is TGTGCCAGCGGTTTTGGGGGACAGGGCTACGAGCAGTACTTC.

CDR3: CASSIQGTGGRQPQHF. The CDR3 nucleotides read TGTGCCAGTAGTATTCAAGGGACAGGGGGCAGGCAGCCCCAGCATTTT. The gene calls are TRBV19 and TRBJ1-5; 12 nucleotides line up with TRBD1. The CDR3 has 16 amino acids. The germline gives CDR1 LNHDA, CDR2 SQIVND (reference sequence). The ends lost 3 bases at V and 7 bases at J; junction bases unmatched: 7.

V and J are TRBV6-1 and TRBJ1-3; D remains unclear. V shed 6 bases and J shed 2 bases, with 14 bases lying between them. Germline-derived CDR1 and CDR2 are MNHNS and SASEGT. This CDR3 spans 15 amino acids. The CDR3, as DNA: TGTGCCAGCAGCGACACAGCCAGCACTGGAAACACCATATATTTT. Translating gives CASSDTASTGNTIYF.

The chain couples TRBV2 to TRBJ1-2; 11 bases are a match to TRBD1. The CDR3 is 13 amino acids. Germline V gene lookup returns CDR1 SNHLY and CDR2 FYNNEI. J was trimmed by 7 bases and V by 11 bases; bases with no gene match: 9. The CDR3 DNA is TGTGCCCGTGGGGGACAGGGGGAGGGTGGCTACACCTTC. It encodes CARGGQGEGGYTF.

CDR3 loop: CAWSRDRGHNYGYTF. As DNA, the CDR3 is TGTGCCTGGAGTCGGGACAGGGGGCACAACTATGGCTACACCTTC. The V and J genes are TRBV30 and TRBJ1-2, with 12 bases aligning to TRBD1. V trimming: 2 bases; J trimming: 2 bases; junction bases outside the gene matches: 3. Germline assignment: CDR1 GTSNPN and CDR2 SVGIG (reference sequence). The CDR3 spans 15 residues.

This chain links TRBV28 with TRBJ2-7; 8 bases match TRBD1. V trimming: 3 bases; J trimming: 5 bases; junction bases outside the gene matches: 6. Germline V gene data show CDR1 as MDHEN and CDR2 as SYDVKM. The CDR3 loop spans 14 amino acids. This CDR3 reads CASSFAGGRNEQYF. For the CDR3, the DNA is TGTGCCAGCAGTTTTGCAGGGGGCAGAAACGAGCAGTACTTC.

This clone has just one count. The V gene is TRBV18, the J gene TRBJ2-2, with 7 bases identical to TRBD1. CDR3 length: 14 residues. The V and J ends lost 6 bases and 5 bases, in that order; junction bases with no gene match: 6. Germline assignment: CDR1 KGHSH and CDR2 LQKENI. CDR3 in DNA: TGTGCCAGCTCGCGCACAGGGGTAACCGGGGAGCTGTTTTTT. Residues: CASSRTGVTGELFF.